One and the same sample provided the 2 T cell receptor beta chains below, sequenced in a study of blood T cell repertoires in COVID-19. Profiling relied on immunoSEQ multiplex PCR, and the TCRdb table lists in-frame clones only, not all of them. The table has 250,000 or so clones, roughly 84% seen once. The sequenced material came from PBMCs or T cells enriched from blood (not recorded which). These receptors came from a man in his fifties or sixties who had recovered from COVID-19.

The chain is built from TRBV13 and TRBJ2-3, with D possibly being TRBD1 (8 bases). V was trimmed by 1 base and J by 3 bases, leaving 11 bases between them. The germline gives CDR1 PRHDT, CDR2 FYEKMQ (reference sequence). This CDR3 region has 15 residues. The CDR3 coding sequence is TGTGCCAGCAGCTTAGACAGGGGGGGGACAGATACGCAGTATTTT. Protein: CASSLDRGGTDTQYF.

The chain has TRBV4-3 and TRBJ2-7, with 7 bases fitting TRBD2. V dropped 1 base and J dropped 1; count of bases not matched to a gene: 4. CDR1 is LGHNA, CDR2 YSLEER, per germline. This CDR3 comprises 15 residues. The CDR3 nucleotides are TGCGCCAGCAGCCAAGTCGCGGGAGTGTCCTACGAGCAGTACTTC. The encoded protein is CASSQVAGVSYEQYF.